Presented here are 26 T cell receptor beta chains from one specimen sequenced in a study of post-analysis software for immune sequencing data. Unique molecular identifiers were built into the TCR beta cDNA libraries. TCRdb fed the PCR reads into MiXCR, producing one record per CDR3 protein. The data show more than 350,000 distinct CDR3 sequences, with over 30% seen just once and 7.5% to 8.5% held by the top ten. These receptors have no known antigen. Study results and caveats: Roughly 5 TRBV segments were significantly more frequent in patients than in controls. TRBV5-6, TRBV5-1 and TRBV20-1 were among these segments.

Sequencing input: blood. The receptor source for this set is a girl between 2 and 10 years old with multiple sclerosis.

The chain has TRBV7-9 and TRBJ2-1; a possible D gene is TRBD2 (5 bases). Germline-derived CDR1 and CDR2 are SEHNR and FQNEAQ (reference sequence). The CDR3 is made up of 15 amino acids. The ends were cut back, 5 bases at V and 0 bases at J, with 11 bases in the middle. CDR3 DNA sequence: TGTGCCAGCAGCGCCTCACGGGACTCCTACAATGAGCAGTTCTTC. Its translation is CASSASRDSYNEQFF.

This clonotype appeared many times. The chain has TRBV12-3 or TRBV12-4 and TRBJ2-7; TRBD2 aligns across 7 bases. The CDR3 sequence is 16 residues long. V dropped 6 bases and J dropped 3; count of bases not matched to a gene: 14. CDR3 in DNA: TGTGCCAGCAGCCCCACACTAGCGACAGCCGTCTACGAGCAGTACTTC. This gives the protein CASSPTLATAVYEQYF.

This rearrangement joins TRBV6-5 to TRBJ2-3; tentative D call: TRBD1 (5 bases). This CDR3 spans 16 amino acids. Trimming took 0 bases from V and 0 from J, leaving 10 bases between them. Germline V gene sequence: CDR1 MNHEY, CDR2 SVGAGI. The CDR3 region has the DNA TGTGCCAGCAGTTACTCGACAGCCTCTAGCACAGATACGCAGTATTTT. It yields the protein CASSYSTASSTDTQYF.

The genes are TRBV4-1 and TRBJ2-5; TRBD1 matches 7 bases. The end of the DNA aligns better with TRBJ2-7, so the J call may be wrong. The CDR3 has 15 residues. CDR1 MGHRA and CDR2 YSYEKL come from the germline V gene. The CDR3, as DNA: TGCGCCAGCAGCCAAGTCCAGACAGGGAGCGTCGAGCAGTACTTC. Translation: CASSQVQTGSVEQYF.

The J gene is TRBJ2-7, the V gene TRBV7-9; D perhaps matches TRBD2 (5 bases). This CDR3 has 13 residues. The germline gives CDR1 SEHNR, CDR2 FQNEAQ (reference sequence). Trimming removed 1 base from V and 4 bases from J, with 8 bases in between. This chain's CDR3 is CASSLVAGYEQYF. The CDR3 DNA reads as TGTGCCAGCAGCTTAGTTGCGGGTTACGAGCAGTACTTC. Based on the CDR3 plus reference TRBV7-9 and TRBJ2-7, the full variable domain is DTGVSQNPRHKITKRGQNVTFRCDPISEHNRLYWYRQTLGQGPEFLTYFQNEAQLEKSRLLSDRFSAERPKGSFSTLEIQRTEQGDSAMYLCASSLVAGYEQYFGPGTRLTVT.

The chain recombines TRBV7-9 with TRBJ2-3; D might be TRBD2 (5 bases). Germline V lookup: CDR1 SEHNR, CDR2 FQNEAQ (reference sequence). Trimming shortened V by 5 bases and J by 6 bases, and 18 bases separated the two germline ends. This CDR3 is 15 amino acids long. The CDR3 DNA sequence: TGTGCCAGCAGCCACCTGGACTCAACAATGGATACGCAGTATTTT. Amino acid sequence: CASSHLDSTMDTQYF.

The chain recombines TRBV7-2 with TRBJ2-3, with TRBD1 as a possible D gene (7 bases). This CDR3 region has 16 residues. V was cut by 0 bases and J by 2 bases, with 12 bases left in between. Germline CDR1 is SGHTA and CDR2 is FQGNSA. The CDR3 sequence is CASSLAGGGNTDTQYF. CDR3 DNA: TGTGCCAGCAGCTTAGCTGGAGGGGGCAACACAGATACGCAGTATTTT. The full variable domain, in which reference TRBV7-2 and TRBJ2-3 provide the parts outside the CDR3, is GAGVSQSPSNKVTEKGKDVELRCDPISGHTALYWYRQSLGQGLEFLIYFQGNSAPDKSGLPSDRFSAERTGGSVSTLTIQRTQQEDSAVYLCASSLAGGGNTDTQYFGPGTRLTVL.

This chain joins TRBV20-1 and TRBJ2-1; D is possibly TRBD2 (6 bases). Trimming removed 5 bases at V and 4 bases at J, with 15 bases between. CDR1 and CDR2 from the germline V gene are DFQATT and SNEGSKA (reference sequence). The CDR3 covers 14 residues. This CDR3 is CSAFSGTPYNEQFF. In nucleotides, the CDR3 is TGCAGTGCTTTTAGCGGTACACCGTACAATGAGCAGTTCTTC.

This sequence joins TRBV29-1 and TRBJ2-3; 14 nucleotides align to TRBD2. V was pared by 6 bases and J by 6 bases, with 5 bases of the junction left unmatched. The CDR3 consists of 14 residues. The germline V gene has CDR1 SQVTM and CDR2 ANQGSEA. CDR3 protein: CSVRTSGRSDTQYF. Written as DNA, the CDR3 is TGCAGCGTCCGGACTAGCGGGAGGTCGGATACGCAGTATTTT.

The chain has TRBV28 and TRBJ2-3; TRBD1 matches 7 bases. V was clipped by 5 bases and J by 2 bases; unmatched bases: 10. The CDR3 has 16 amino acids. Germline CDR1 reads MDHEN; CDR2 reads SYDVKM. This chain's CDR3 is CASSLNTGAATDTQYF. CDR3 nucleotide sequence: TGTGCCAGCAGTCTCAATACAGGGGCCGCCACAGATACGCAGTATTTT.

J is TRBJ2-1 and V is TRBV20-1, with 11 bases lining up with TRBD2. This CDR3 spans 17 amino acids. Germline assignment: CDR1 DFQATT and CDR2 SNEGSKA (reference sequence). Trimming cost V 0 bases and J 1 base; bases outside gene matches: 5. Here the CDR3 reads CSARDSSGRSSYNEQFF. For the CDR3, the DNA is TGCAGTGCTAGAGATTCTAGCGGGAGGTCTTCCTACAATGAGCAGTTCTTC.

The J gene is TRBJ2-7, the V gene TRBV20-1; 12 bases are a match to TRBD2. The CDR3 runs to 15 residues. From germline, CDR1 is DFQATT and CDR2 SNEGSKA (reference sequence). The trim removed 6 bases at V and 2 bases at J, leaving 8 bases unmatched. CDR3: CSAIYTSGRPYEQYF. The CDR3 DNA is TGCAGTGCCATATACACTAGCGGGAGGCCCTACGAGCAGTACTTC.

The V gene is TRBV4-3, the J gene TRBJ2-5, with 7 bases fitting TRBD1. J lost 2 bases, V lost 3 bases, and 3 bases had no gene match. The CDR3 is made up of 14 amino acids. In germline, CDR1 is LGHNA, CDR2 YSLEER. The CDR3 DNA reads TGCGCCAGCAGCCAGCAGGGGGTGCAAGAGACCCAGTACTTC. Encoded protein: CASSQQGVQETQYF.

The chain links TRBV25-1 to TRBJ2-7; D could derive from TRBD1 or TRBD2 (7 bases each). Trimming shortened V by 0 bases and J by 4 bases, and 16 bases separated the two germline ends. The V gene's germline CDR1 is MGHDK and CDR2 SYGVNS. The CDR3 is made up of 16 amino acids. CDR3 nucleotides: TGTGCCAGCAGTGAATATCAGGGGGGGAGGAAGTACGAGCAGTACTTC. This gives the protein CASSEYQGGRKYEQYF.

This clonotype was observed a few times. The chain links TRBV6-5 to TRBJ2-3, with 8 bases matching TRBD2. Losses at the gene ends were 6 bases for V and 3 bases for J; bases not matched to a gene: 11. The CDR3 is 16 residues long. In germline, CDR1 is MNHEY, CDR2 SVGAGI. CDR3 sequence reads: CASSPWSGGSTDTQYF. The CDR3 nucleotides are TGTGCCAGCAGCCCGTGGTCGGGGGGGTCGACAGATACGCAGTATTTT.

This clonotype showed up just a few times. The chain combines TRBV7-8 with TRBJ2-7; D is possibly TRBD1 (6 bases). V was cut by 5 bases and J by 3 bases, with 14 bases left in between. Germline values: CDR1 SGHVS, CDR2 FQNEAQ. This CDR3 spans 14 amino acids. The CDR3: CASSLTGSVYEQYF. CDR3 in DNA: TGTGCCAGCAGCCTTACAGGGTCGGTCTACGAGCAGTACTTC.

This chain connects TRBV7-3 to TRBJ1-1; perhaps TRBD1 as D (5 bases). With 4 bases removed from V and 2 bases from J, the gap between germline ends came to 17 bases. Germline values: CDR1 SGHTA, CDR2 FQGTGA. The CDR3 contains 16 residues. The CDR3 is CASSSQGARDNTEAFF. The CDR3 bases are TGTGCCAGCAGCTCCCAGGGCGCTAGGGACAACACTGAAGCTTTCTTT.

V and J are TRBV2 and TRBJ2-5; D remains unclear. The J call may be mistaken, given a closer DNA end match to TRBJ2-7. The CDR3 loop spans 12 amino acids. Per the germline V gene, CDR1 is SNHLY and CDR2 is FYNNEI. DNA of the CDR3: TGTGCCAGCAGTGAAGCGCTTTACGAGCAGTACTTC. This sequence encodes CASSEALYEQYF.

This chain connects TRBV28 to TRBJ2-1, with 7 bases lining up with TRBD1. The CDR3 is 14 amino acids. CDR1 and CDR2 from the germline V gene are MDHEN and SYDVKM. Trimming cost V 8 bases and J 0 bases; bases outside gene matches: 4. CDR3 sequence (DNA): TGTGCCAGCTTTGGGACAGTCTCCTACAATGAGCAGTTCTTC. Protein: CASFGTVSYNEQFF.

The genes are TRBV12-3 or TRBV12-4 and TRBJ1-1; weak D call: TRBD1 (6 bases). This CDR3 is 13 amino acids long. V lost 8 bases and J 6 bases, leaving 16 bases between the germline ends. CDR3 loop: CASVGARGSEAFF. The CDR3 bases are TGTGCCAGCGTCGGGGCCAGGGGCTCTGAAGCTTTCTTT.

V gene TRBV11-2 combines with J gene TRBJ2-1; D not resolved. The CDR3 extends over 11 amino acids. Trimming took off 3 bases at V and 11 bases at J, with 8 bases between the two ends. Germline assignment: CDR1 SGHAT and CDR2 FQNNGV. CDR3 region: CASSFGVQQFF. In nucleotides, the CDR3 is TGTGCCAGCAGCTTTGGGGTCCAGCAGTTCTTC.

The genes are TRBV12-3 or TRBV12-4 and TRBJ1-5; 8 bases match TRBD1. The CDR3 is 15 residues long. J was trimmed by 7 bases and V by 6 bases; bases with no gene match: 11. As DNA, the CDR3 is TGTGCCAGCAGCTTCGGACAGGGCGCGGCGCAGCCCCAGCATTTT. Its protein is CASSFGQGAAQPQHF.

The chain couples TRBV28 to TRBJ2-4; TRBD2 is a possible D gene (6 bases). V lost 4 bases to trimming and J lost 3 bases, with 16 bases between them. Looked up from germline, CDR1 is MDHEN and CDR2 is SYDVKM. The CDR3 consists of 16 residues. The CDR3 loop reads CASSSSGLRIKNIQYF. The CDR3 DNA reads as TGTGCCAGCAGTTCATCTGGACTACGGATCAAAAACATTCAGTACTTC. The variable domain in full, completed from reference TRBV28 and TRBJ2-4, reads DVKVTQSSRYLVKRTGEKVFLECVQDMDHENMFWYRQDPGLGLRLIYFSYDVKMKEKGDIPEGYSVSREKKERFSLILESASTNQTSMYLCASSSSGLRIKNIQYFGAGTRLSVL.

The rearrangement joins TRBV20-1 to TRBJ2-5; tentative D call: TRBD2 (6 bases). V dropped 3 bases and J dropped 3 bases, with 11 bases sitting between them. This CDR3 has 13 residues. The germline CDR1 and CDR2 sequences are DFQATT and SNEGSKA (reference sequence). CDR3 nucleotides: TGCAGTGCTAGCGGGACTGGAAAAGAGACCCAGTACTTC. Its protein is CSASGTGKETQYF.

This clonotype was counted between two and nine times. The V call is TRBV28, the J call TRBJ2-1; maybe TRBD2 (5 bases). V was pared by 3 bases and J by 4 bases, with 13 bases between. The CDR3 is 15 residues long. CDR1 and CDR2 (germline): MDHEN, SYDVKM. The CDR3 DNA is TGTGCCAGCAGTTTTAGCGTCAAAGGGTACAATGAGCAGTTCTTC. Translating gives CASSFSVKGYNEQFF.

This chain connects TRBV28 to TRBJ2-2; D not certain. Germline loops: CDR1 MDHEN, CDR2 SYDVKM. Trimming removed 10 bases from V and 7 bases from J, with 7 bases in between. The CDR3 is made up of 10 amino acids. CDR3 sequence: CATLRGELFF. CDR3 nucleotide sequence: TGTGCCACCCTACGCGGGGAGCTGTTTTTT.